Shown below are 9 T cell receptor beta chains from a single sample sequenced in a study of cytomegalovirus exposure and HLA in healthy donors. PCR amplification relied on 60 Vbeta primers (plus 13 Jbeta primers). Sequenced by immunoSEQ multiplex PCR; TCRdb stores in-frame clones only, minus some. The sample includes 30,000 to 40,000 clones, around 82% of them seen just once. Source material: PBMCs. These receptors were obtained from a young woman in good health and CMV-seropositive.

This sequence joins TRBV9 and TRBJ1-1; no firm D call. Trimming removed 4 bases from V and 0 bases from J, with 7 bases in between. The CDR3 length is 13 residues. Germline V gives CDR1 SGDLS, CDR2 YYNGEE. CDR3 residues: CASSREMNTEAFF. DNA for the CDR3: TGTGCCAGCAGCAGGGAGATGAACACTGAAGCTTTCTTT.

The rearrangement uses TRBV19 and TRBJ2-5, with 7 bases that match TRBD1. The V segment lost 10 bases and the J segment 4 bases; nucleotides outside the gene matches: 12. The CDR3 totals 14 residues. CDR1 is LNHDA, CDR2 SQIVND, per germline (reference sequence). The CDR3 coding sequence is TGTGCCATGACAGGGCCAAACGACGGAGAGACCCAGTACTTC. This codes for CAMTGPNDGETQYF.

The gene calls are TRBV19 and TRBJ1-1; tentative D call: TRBD1 (5 bases). The germline V gene has CDR1 LNHDA and CDR2 SQIVND (reference sequence). The CDR3 consists of 13 residues. The V gene lost 11 bases and the J gene lost 1 base, with 14 bases spanning the gap. CDR3 nucleotide sequence: TGTGCCGCCAGGGAGGAGTGGAACACTGAAGCTTTCTTT. This gives the protein CAAREEWNTEAFF.

J is TRBJ2-7 and V is TRBV19, with TRBD1 matching over 7 bases. The CDR3 is 14 amino acids. Losses at the gene ends were 7 bases for V and 1 base for J; bases not matched to a gene: 7. The V gene's germline CDR1 is LNHDA and CDR2 SQIVND (reference sequence). The chain's CDR3 is CASNDRVGSYEQYF. The DNA of the CDR3 is TGTGCCAGTAACGACAGGGTTGGTTCCTACGAGCAGTACTTC.

Concerning this clone: The identical CDR3 is also encoded by other nucleotide sequences in the sample. The rearrangement uses TRBV6-5 and TRBJ1-2, with a weak D call TRBD1 (6 bases). V lost 2 bases, J lost 6 bases, and 7 bases lay in between. There are 12 residues in the CDR3. Germline V gives CDR1 MNHEY, CDR2 SVGAGI. CDR3 region: CASSYTGHGYTF. CDR3 DNA: TGTGCCAGCAGTTACACAGGGCATGGCTACACCTTC.

The CDR3 here is CASRRARVGTADQPQHF. The CDR3 coding sequence is TGTGCCAGCAGACGGGCCAGGGTGGGGACAGCCGATCAGCCCCAGCATTTT. The chain links TRBV27 to TRBJ1-5; 7 bases map to TRBD1. Germline lookup yields CDR1 MNHEY and CDR2 SMNVEV (reference sequence). V shed 6 bases and J 5 bases; nucleotides not matched to a gene: 16. CDR3 length equals 17 residues.

This clone has a single count. This rearrangement joins TRBV5-6 to TRBJ2-5; the match to TRBD2 covers 13 bases. Germline values: CDR1 SGHDT, CDR2 YYEEEE. The CDR3 totals 15 residues. V dropped 5 bases and J dropped 0; count of bases not matched to a gene: 1. As DNA, the CDR3 is TGTGCCAGCAGAGGACTAGCGGGGGACCAAGAGACCCAGTACTTC. Translating gives CASRGLAGDQETQYF. The whole variable domain, filled in from reference TRBV5-6 and TRBJ2-5, reads DAGVTQSPTHLIKTRGQQVTLRCSPKSGHDTVSWYQQALGQGPQFIFQYYEEEERQRGNFPDRFSGHQFPNYSSELNVNALLLGDSALYLCASRGLAGDQETQYFGPGTRLLVL.

The chain has TRBV9 and TRBJ2-1; TRBD1 matches 7 bases. This CDR3 contains 15 residues. Per germline, CDR1 SGDLS and CDR2 YYNGEE. Trimming at V came to 1 base and at J to 0 bases, leaving 1 base not matched to a gene. CDR3 sequence (DNA): TGTGCCAGCAGCGTACGGGACAGCTCCTACAATGAGCAGTTCTTC. Translated: CASSVRDSSYNEQFF.

This clone came up once. The chain employs TRBV5-1 and TRBJ2-1, with 9 bases lining up with TRBD2. CDR1 and CDR2 (germline): SGHRS, YFSETQ. V trimming: 2 bases; J trimming: 5 bases; junction bases outside the gene matches: 5. The CDR3 has 15 amino acids. The CDR3 nucleotides read TGCGCCAGCAGCTTTATAGCGGGAGTTAACAATGAGCAGTTCTTC. Encoded protein: CASSFIAGVNNEQFF.